The rows below give T cell receptor beta chains drawn from one sample of a study of early T cells in non-severe SARS-CoV-2 infection. TCRdb redid the calling of the 5' RACE reads with MiXCR, one entry per CDR3 protein. This sample has 60,000 or so distinct CDR3 sequences; about 15% occur once, and the top ten carry approximately 9.1%. The starting material was whole blood, obtained at baseline. The receptor source for this set is an adult who was a healthcare worker with PCR-confirmed SARS-CoV-2 infection or an uninfected control (not recorded which). CDR3s include the opening cysteine and the closing phenylalanine or tryptophan. The D gene is left open where the match is weak. Size tells how often a clone was seen (once, few, many) or the class of an expanded clone, and some rows leave it out.

d_gene: TRBD2
j_gene: TRBJ2-7
abundance: -
len: 15
v_gene: TRBV20-1
CDR3aa: CSARGPTSGNYEQYF
CDR3nt: TGCAGTGCTAGAGGGCCAACTAGCGGGAACTACGAGCAGTACTTC

d_gene: -
j_gene: TRBJ2-3
abundance: -
len: 15
v_gene: TRBV19
CDR3aa: CASSSLTASTDTQYF
CDR3nt: TGTGCCAGTAGTTCCTTGACAGCTAGCACAGATACGCAGTATTTT

d_gene: -
j_gene: TRBJ2-5
abundance: -
len: 12
v_gene: TRBV2
CDR3aa: CASSLPQGTQYF
CDR3nt: TGTGCCAGCAGCCTCCCGCAGGGTACCCAGTACTTC

d_gene: -
j_gene: TRBJ2-5
abundance: few
len: 15
v_gene: TRBV5-1
CDR3aa: CASSPKGEAQETQYF
CDR3nt: TGCGCCAGCAGCCCGAAGGGGGAGGCCCAAGAGACCCAGTACTTC

d_gene: TRBD2
j_gene: TRBJ2-7
abundance: -
len: 17
v_gene: TRBV7-9
CDR3aa: CASSYGTSGGRDYEQYF
CDR3nt: TGTGCCAGCAGCTACGGGACTAGCGGCGGACGGGACTACGAGCAGTACTTC

d_gene: -
j_gene: TRBJ2-7
abundance: few
len: 16
v_gene: TRBV6-1
CDR3aa: CASSPLWEQDWNEQYF
CDR3nt: TGTGCCAGCAGCCCCCTATGGGAACAGGACTGGAACGAGCAGTACTTC

d_gene: TRBD2
j_gene: TRBJ2-7
abundance: few
len: 14
v_gene: TRBV20-1
CDR3aa: CSARPAGGDYEQYF
CDR3nt: TGCAGTGCTAGACCAGCGGGGGGGGATTACGAGCAGTACTTC

d_gene: -
j_gene: TRBJ2-5
abundance: -
len: 15
v_gene: TRBV7-9
CDR3aa: CASSSPLDGHWAQYF
CDR3nt: TGTGCCAGCAGCTCTCCTCTTGACGGTCATTGGGCCCAGTACTTC

d_gene: TRBD1
j_gene: TRBJ1-2
abundance: -
len: 16
v_gene: TRBV6-2/TRBV6-3
CDR3aa: CASMAGGTVLNYGYTF
CDR3nt: TGTGCCAGCATGGCCGGCGGGACAGTCCTAAACTATGGCTACACCTTC

d_gene: TRBD2
j_gene: TRBJ2-5
abundance: few
len: 15
v_gene: TRBV20-1
CDR3aa: CSAVGRGRRQETQYF
CDR3nt: TGCAGTGCTGTGGGGAGGGGACGCCGGCAAGAGACCCAGTACTTC

d_gene: -
j_gene: TRBJ1-1
abundance: few
len: 14
v_gene: TRBV30
CDR3aa: CAWTDWQGNTEAFF
CDR3nt: TGTGCCTGGACCGACTGGCAGGGGAACACTGAAGCTTTCTTT

d_gene: -
j_gene: TRBJ1-1
abundance: -
len: 13
v_gene: TRBV2
CDR3aa: CASSEGGRIEAFF
CDR3nt: TGTGCCAGCAGTGAAGGGGGACGGATTGAAGCTTTCTTT

d_gene: -
j_gene: TRBJ1-6
abundance: -
len: 15
v_gene: TRBV3-1
CDR3aa: CASSQGSGGRAPLHF
CDR3nt: TGTGCCAGCAGCCAAGGCTCAGGCGGCCGGGCACCCCTCCACTTT

d_gene: -
j_gene: TRBJ2-7
abundance: once
len: 13
v_gene: TRBV10-2
CDR3aa: CASEGTYDYEQYF
CDR3nt: TGCGCCAGCGAAGGGACCTACGACTACGAGCAGTACTTC

d_gene: -
j_gene: TRBJ2-2
abundance: few
len: 12
v_gene: TRBV6-2/TRBV6-3
CDR3aa: CASSRGPGELFF
CDR3nt: TGTGCCAGCAGTCGTGGACCCGGGGAGCTGTTTTTT

d_gene: -
j_gene: TRBJ2-7
abundance: few
len: 13
v_gene: TRBV20-1
CDR3aa: CSARHSSGYEQYF
CDR3nt: TGCAGTGCTAGACACTCTTCGGGGTACGAGCAGTACTTC

d_gene: -
j_gene: TRBJ2-3
abundance: many
len: 15
v_gene: TRBV20-1
CDR3aa: CSARPNLAHTDTQYF
CDR3nt: TGCAGTGCTAGACCTAATCTAGCGCACACAGATACGCAGTATTTT

d_gene: -
j_gene: TRBJ2-2
abundance: -
len: 15
v_gene: TRBV6-5
CDR3aa: CASSYSARRGGELFF
CDR3nt: TGTGCCAGCAGTTACTCGGCTAGAAGGGGCGGGGAGCTGTTTTTT

d_gene: -
j_gene: TRBJ2-2
abundance: -
len: 12
v_gene: TRBV5-1
CDR3aa: CASSLSFGELFF
CDR3nt: TGCGCCAGCAGCCTAAGCTTCGGGGAGCTGTTTTTT

d_gene: TRBD1
j_gene: TRBJ1-2
abundance: -
len: 13
v_gene: TRBV10-1
CDR3aa: CASSGQGAAGYTF
CDR3nt: TGCGCCAGCAGTGGACAGGGGGCTGCTGGCTACACCTTC

d_gene: TRBD2
j_gene: TRBJ2-5
abundance: -
len: 14
v_gene: TRBV24-1
CDR3aa: CATSDPGGVETQYF
CDR3nt: TGTGCCACCAGTGACCCGGGGGGGGTAGAGACCCAGTACTTC

d_gene: TRBD2
j_gene: TRBJ2-5
abundance: -
len: 17
v_gene: TRBV11-2
CDR3aa: CASSLSNSGGPQETQYF
CDR3nt: TGTGCCAGCAGCTTAAGTAACTCGGGGGGACCCCAAGAGACCCAGTACTTC

d_gene: -
j_gene: TRBJ2-4
abundance: -
len: 17
v_gene: TRBV7-3
CDR3aa: CASSLTQRSGPKNIQYF
CDR3nt: TGTGCCAGCAGCTTAACTCAGCGGAGCGGGCCCAAAAACATTCAGTACTTC

d_gene: -
j_gene: TRBJ2-5
abundance: -
len: 14
v_gene: TRBV5-1
CDR3aa: CASSFPDQPKTQYF
CDR3nt: TGCGCCAGCAGCTTCCCGGACCAGCCCAAGACCCAGTACTTC

d_gene: -
j_gene: TRBJ2-5
abundance: many
len: 15
v_gene: TRBV5-1
CDR3aa: CASSLVSRAKETQYF
CDR3nt: TGCGCCAGCAGCTTGGTATCTCGGGCTAAAGAGACCCAGTACTTC

d_gene: TRBD1
j_gene: TRBJ1-4
abundance: -
len: 14
v_gene: TRBV27
CDR3aa: CASSRDSRTEKLFF
CDR3nt: TGTGCCAGCAGTCGGGACAGTAGAACTGAAAAACTGTTTTTT